One sample yielded the 2 T cell receptor beta chains listed below, sequenced in a study of blood T cell repertoires in COVID-19. Here immunoSEQ multiplex PCR was the method, and the copy in TCRdb shows in-frame clones only, minus some. This sample has 50,000 to 65,000 clones, with approximately 91% found just once. Sequenced input: peripheral blood. Receptors originate from a man between 45 and 60 years old with active COVID-19.

The chain combines TRBV18 with TRBJ1-5; maybe TRBD1 (5 bases). V was clipped by 3 bases and J by 5 bases, with 11 bases between them. The CDR3 extends over 14 amino acids. The V gene's germline CDR1 is KGHSH and CDR2 LQKENI. CDR3 DNA sequence: TGTGCCAGCTCACCTACGGACAATGATCAGCCCCAGCATTTT. Its translation is CASSPTDNDQPQHF.

The chain links TRBV6-6 to TRBJ1-5; D gene uncertain. V was clipped by 8 bases and J by 3 bases, with 8 bases between them. The CDR3 contains 12 residues. In germline, CDR1 is MNHNY, CDR2 SVGAGI (reference sequence). The DNA for the CDR3 is TGTGCCAGCTCGAGGGACAATCAGCCCCAGCATTTT. Amino acid sequence: CASSRDNQPQHF.